In its sample, the clone carrying this T cell receptor (beta chain) was seen many times. Its cognate antigen is unknown. TCRdb itself ran the 5' RACE reads through MiXCR, one entry per CDR3 protein. Here the sample spans about 80,000 distinct CDR3 sequences, roughly 4.5% being singletons. This sample stems from a study of neurological immune-mediated disorders. General observations from the study: The greatest TCR clonal expansion occurred in HTLV-1-associated myelopathy and the least in multiple sclerosis, which fell below healthy controls. It was the repertoires of 18 of 34 multiple sclerosis patients that phylogenetic grouping placed in one related-CDR3 cluster, which is a possible signature.

Trimming stripped 2 bases from V and 8 bases from J, with 15 bases between. The germline gives CDR1 LGHDT, CDR2 YNNKEL (reference sequence). The CDR3 totals 14 residues. Time point in this sample: longitudinal time-point 3. Sequencing input: PBMCs. V and J are TRBV3-1 and TRBJ1-2, with D perhaps matching TRBD1 (6 bases). The sequence was collected from a woman aged 60-70 years with multiple sclerosis. CDR3 region: CASSQTRTGHGYTF. In DNA form, the CDR3 reads TGTGCCAGCAGCCAAACTCGAACAGGGCACGGCTACACCTTC.